The 9 T cell receptor beta chains below all came from one sample that was sequenced in a study of blood T cell repertoires in COVID-19. Measured with immunoSEQ multiplex PCR; TCRdb has only the in-frame clones, and not every one. The sample shows around 100,000 clones, approximately 84% of them seen only once. Sequenced: peripheral blood. The receptors were gathered from a human donor in a cohort sampled during active COVID-19.

V and J are TRBV5-1 and TRBJ1-1; D is perhaps TRBD1 (6 bases). V lost 4 bases and J lost 3, with 16 bases in between. The CDR3 consists of 15 residues. Germline loops: CDR1 SGHRS, CDR2 YFSETQ. This chain's CDR3 is CASSPGQPPYTEAFF. DNA for the CDR3: TGCGCCAGCAGCCCCGGACAGCCGCCGTACACTGAAGCTTTCTTT.

V gene TRBV7-2 combines with J gene TRBJ2-5, with a weak D call TRBD2 (5 bases). V was cut by 5 bases and J by 5 bases, with 9 bases left in between. The CDR3 is 12 residues long. Germline CDR1 SGHTA, CDR2 FQGNSA. CDR3 residues: CASSPGVETQYF. The CDR3 DNA reads as TGTGCCAGCAGCCCCGGGGTGGAGACCCAGTACTTC.

The rearrangement links TRBV6-1 to TRBJ1-2; 7 nucleotides line up with TRBD1. The germline V gene encodes CDR1 MNHNS and CDR2 SASEGT. V lost 2 bases and J lost 4; bases outside the gene matches: 1. The CDR3 loop spans 13 amino acids. CDR3 loop: CASSETGVYGYTF. As DNA, the CDR3 is TGTGCCAGCAGTGAAACAGGGGTCTATGGCTACACCTTC.

V usage is TRBV9 and J usage is TRBJ1-3, with D possibly being TRBD1 (5 bases). CDR3 length equals 16 residues. Germline V gene lookup returns CDR1 SGDLS and CDR2 YYNGEE. Trimming removed 3 bases from V and 3 bases from J, with 16 bases in between. CDR3 bases: TGTGCCAGCAGCGCCCCCGGCAGGGCCAGTGGAAACACCATATATTTT. This translates into CASSAPGRASGNTIYF. The entire variable domain, with the rest obtained from reference TRBV9 and TRBJ1-3, is as follows: DSGVTQTPKHLITATGQRVTLRCSPRSGDLSVYWYQQSLDQGLQFLIQYYNGEERAKGNILERFSAQQFPDLHSELNLSSLELGDSALYFCASSAPGRASGNTIYFGEGSWLTVV.

This rearrangement joins TRBV18 to TRBJ1-2; D not resolved. In germline, CDR1 is KGHSH, CDR2 LQKENI. The CDR3 loop spans 12 amino acids. Trimming pared 5 bases from V and 7 bases from J, leaving 11 bases between. The DNA for the CDR3 is TGTGCCAGCTCAGCCCCCGGGAGTGGCTACACCTTC. Residues: CASSAPGSGYTF.

The gene calls are TRBV10-3 and TRBJ2-1; 9 nucleotides agree with TRBD2. J was trimmed by 4 bases and V by 4 bases; bases with no gene match: 5. CDR1 ENHRY and CDR2 SYGVKD come from the germline V gene. The CDR3 has 15 residues. DNA for the CDR3: TGTGCCATCAGTGGGGCTAGCGGGGCTTACAATGAGCAGTTCTTC. It yields the protein CAISGASGAYNEQFF.

The chain recombines TRBV6-2 or TRBV6-3 with TRBJ1-1; D uncertain. Per germline, CDR1 MNHEY and CDR2 SVGEGT. V gave up 4 bases and J gave up 4 bases, with 16 bases separating them. This CDR3 region has 15 residues. The CDR3 DNA sequence: TGTGCCAGCAGTTTACCGAGTTTGGCGGGCACTGAAGCTTTCTTT. It translates to CASSLPSLAGTEAFF.

The chain joins TRBV2 to TRBJ2-7; D not resolved. The CDR3 is 11 residues long. Trimming removed 4 bases from V and 3 bases from J, with 4 bases in between. Germline lookup yields CDR1 SNHLY and CDR2 FYNNEI. The CDR3 loop is CASSVNYEQYF. The CDR3 DNA is TGTGCCAGCAGTGTCAACTACGAGCAGTACTTC.

The chain carries TRBV5-4 and TRBJ1-4; 9 bases agree with TRBD1. The CDR3 sequence is 18 residues long. V dropped 1 base and J dropped 0; count of bases not matched to a gene: 7. Looked up from germline, CDR1 is SGHNT and CDR2 is YYREEE (reference sequence). CDR3 in amino acids: CASSLWGQGYATNEKLFF. The CDR3 bases are TGTGCCAGCAGCTTGTGGGGACAGGGATACGCAACTAATGAAAAACTGTTTTTT.